Each of the 16 T cell receptor beta chains below was sequenced from the same sample in a study of T-cell reconstitution after alpha-beta-depleted transplantation in children. TCRbeta library preparation incorporated unique molecular identifiers. Via MiXCR, TCRdb re-called the PCR reads, giving one row per CDR3 protein. The sample has over 550,000 distinct CDR3 sequences, about 11% seen once. Source: PBMCs from the stem cell graft donor, taken from the stem cell graft. These TCRs come from a human donor who donated a stem cell graft to a child with acute myeloid leukemia.

This clonotype was seen only a few times. The chain is built from TRBV5-1 and TRBJ2-7; TRBD1 agrees at 7 bases. CDR1 is SGHRS and CDR2 is YFSETQ in the germline V gene. The CDR3 is 16 residues long. V was clipped by 4 bases and J by 5 bases; unmatched bases: 15. CDR3 nucleotides: TGCGCCAGCAGCACCCGACAGGGTGGGCATTGGGACGAGCAGTACTTC. The encoded protein is CASSTRQGGHWDEQYF.

V is TRBV29-1 and J is TRBJ2-7, with D perhaps TRBD1 or TRBD2 (5 bases each). This CDR3 has 15 amino acids. V was cut by 4 bases and J by 2 bases, with 18 bases left in between. Germline CDR1 reads SQVTM; CDR2 reads ANQGSEA. CDR3 sequence reads: CSVAGGRQGAYEQYF. For the CDR3, the DNA is TGCAGCGTTGCGGGCGGGCGGCAGGGTGCCTACGAGCAGTACTTC.

This clonotype showed up just a few times. The CDR3 DNA follows: TGTGCCAGCAGCGTCGGCTGGGGGGGGAACACTGAAGCTTTCTTT. It is translated as CASSVGWGGNTEAFF. The rearrangement uses TRBV9 and TRBJ1-1, with TRBD1 as a possible D gene (5 bases). Germline loops: CDR1 SGDLS, CDR2 YYNGEE. Trimming stripped 2 bases from V and 1 base from J, with 12 bases between. There are 15 residues in the CDR3.

This clonotype was seen repeatedly, ten times or more. The chain joins TRBV20-1 to TRBJ2-7, with 8 positions matching TRBD2. Trimming at V came to 4 bases and at J to 0 bases, leaving 8 bases not matched to a gene. Germline V lookup: CDR1 DFQATT, CDR2 SNEGSKA (reference sequence). The CDR3 contains 15 residues. The CDR3 protein is CSAKEYLAGSYEQYF. The DNA of the CDR3 is TGCAGTGCTAAAGAGTATCTAGCGGGCTCCTACGAGCAGTACTTC.

The V gene is TRBV6-5, the J gene TRBJ1-1; 9 nucleotides line up with TRBD1. This CDR3 comprises 18 residues. Germline CDR1 reads MNHEY; CDR2 reads SVGAGI. Germline trimming cut 0 bases from V and 1 base from J; bases unmatched to any gene: 9. CDR3 DNA sequence: TGTGCCAGCAGTTACTCGAGGTCGGGACAGGGACGGAACACTGAAGCTTTCTTT. It is translated as CASSYSRSGQGRNTEAFF.

Details on this clonotype: A read error may be the cause here, since a much bigger clone is one base away. V and J are TRBV5-1 and TRBJ2-3, with TRBD1 matching over 8 bases. The V gene's germline CDR1 is SGHRS and CDR2 YFSETQ. The CDR3 is 17 amino acids. CDR3 protein: CTSTHDRGTSSTDTQYF. CDR3 bases: TGCACCAGCACCCATGACAGGGGAACGTCTAGCACAGATACGCAGTATTTT.

In this sample, this clonotype turned up many times. The rearrangement joins TRBV20-1 to TRBJ2-3; 8 positions match TRBD2. From germline, CDR1 is DFQATT and CDR2 SNEGSKA (reference sequence). The CDR3 is 16 amino acids. Losses at the gene ends were 4 bases for V and 4 bases for J; bases not matched to a gene: 13. The CDR3 sequence is CSATGRAWSRPDTQYF. The CDR3 DNA reads as TGCAGTGCTACCGGGAGGGCCTGGTCGAGGCCAGATACGCAGTATTTT.

The chain joins TRBV3-1 to TRBJ2-2; 8 bases line up with TRBD1. Germline CDR1 LGHDT, CDR2 YNNKEL (reference sequence). There are 16 residues in the CDR3. Trimming cost V 0 bases and J 9 bases; bases outside gene matches: 9. The CDR3 bases are TGTGCCAGCAGCCAAGACCCGGGGACAGGACACCGGGAGCTGTTTTTT. Translating it yields CASSQDPGTGHRELFF.

V and J are TRBV6-2 or TRBV6-3 and TRBJ1-5; 8 bases are shared with TRBD1. V trimming: 3 bases; J trimming: 0 bases; junction bases outside the gene matches: 4. CDR1 and CDR2 from the germline V gene are MNHEY and SVGEGT. This CDR3 contains 16 residues. The CDR3 loop reads CASSYMTGDSNQPQHF. The CDR3 DNA reads as TGTGCCAGCAGTTATATGACAGGGGATAGCAATCAGCCCCAGCATTTT.

This clonotype was detected many times. The genes are TRBV12-3 or TRBV12-4 and TRBJ2-1, with 10 bases lining up with TRBD2. The length of the CDR3 is 17 residues. V gave up 5 bases and J gave up 0 bases; unmatched junction bases: 7. CDR3 sequence: CASSPPSGSGSYNEQFF. The CDR3 nucleotides are TGTGCCAGCAGTCCCCCTAGCGGGAGCGGCTCCTACAATGAGCAGTTCTTC.

The rearrangement links TRBV6-2 or TRBV6-3 to TRBJ2-1, with D hard to call. This CDR3 is 13 amino acids long. The germline gives CDR1 MNHEY, CDR2 SVGEGT. Trimming removed 8 bases at V and 4 bases at J, with 12 bases between. CDR3 sequence reads: CASRFDSYNEQFF. The CDR3 DNA reads as TGTGCCAGCCGATTTGACTCGTACAATGAGCAGTTCTTC.

The V call is TRBV12-3 or TRBV12-4, the J call TRBJ2-7; TRBD1 or TRBD2 may be the D gene (5 bases each). Trimming stripped 6 bases from V and 0 bases from J, with 12 bases between. CDR3 length: 14 amino acids. CDR3 protein: CASSLRELSYEQYF. In nucleotides, the CDR3 is TGTGCCAGCAGCCTCAGGGAGCTCTCCTACGAGCAGTACTTC.

The chain has TRBV12-3 or TRBV12-4 and TRBJ2-7; weak D call: TRBD2 (6 bases). CDR3 length equals 15 residues. V was pared by 6 bases and J by 3 bases, with 18 bases between. CDR3 protein: CASSGGRGLLYEQYF. CDR3 bases: TGTGCCAGCAGCGGGGGACGCGGACTCCTCTACGAGCAGTACTTC.

The genes are TRBV30 and TRBJ2-2; weak D call: TRBD2 (5 bases). CDR1 is GTSNPN and CDR2 is SVGIG in the germline V gene (reference sequence). Trimming took 8 bases from V and 1 from J, leaving 8 bases between them. CDR3 length: 12 residues. CDR3 sequence: CAGGWNTGELFF. Here the CDR3 DNA reads TGTGCCGGAGGATGGAACACCGGGGAGCTGTTTTTT.

A few counts support this clonotype. This sequence joins TRBV7-9 and TRBJ2-1; 9 nucleotides line up with TRBD2. Germline assignment: CDR1 SEHNR and CDR2 FQNEAQ (reference sequence). The CDR3 sequence is 17 residues long. V dropped 0 bases and J dropped 8; count of bases not matched to a gene: 11. CDR3 residues: CASSLASRGRALDEQFF. DNA for the CDR3: TGTGCCAGCAGCTTAGCATCGCGCGGGAGGGCCCTCGATGAGCAGTTCTTC.

V and J are TRBV10-3 and TRBJ2-4, with 14 bases that match TRBD2. Germline V gene data show CDR1 as ENHRY and CDR2 as SYGVKD. This CDR3 is 18 amino acids long. J was trimmed by 0 bases and V by 10 bases; bases with no gene match: 11. CDR3 sequence: CASRPGLAGALAKNIQYF. The CDR3 DNA sequence: TGTGCCAGCAGGCCGGGACTAGCGGGAGCCCTAGCCAAAAACATTCAGTACTTC.